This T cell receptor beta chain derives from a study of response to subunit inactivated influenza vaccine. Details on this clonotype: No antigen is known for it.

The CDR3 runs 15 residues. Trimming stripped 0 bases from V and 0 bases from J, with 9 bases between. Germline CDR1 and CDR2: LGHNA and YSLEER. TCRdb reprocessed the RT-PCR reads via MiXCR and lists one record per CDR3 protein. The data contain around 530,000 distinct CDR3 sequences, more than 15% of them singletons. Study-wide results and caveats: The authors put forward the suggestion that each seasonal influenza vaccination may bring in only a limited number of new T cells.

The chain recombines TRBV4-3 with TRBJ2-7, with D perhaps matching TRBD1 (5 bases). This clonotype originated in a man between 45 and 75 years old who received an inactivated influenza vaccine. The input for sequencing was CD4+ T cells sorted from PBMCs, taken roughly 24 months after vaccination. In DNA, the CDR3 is TGCGCCAGCAGCCAAGATCAGGGAAACTCCTACGAGCAGTACTTC. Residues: CASSQDQGNSYEQYF.